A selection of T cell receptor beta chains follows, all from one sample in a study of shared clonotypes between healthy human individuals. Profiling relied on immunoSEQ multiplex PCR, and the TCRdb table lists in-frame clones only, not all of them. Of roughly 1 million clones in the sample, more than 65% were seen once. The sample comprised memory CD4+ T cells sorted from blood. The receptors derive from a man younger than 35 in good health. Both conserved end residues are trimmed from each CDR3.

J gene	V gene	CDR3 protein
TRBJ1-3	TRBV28	ASTPQGSLYSGNTIY
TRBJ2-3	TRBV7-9	ASSLQRTGNTDTQY
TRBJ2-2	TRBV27	ASRAGPGELF
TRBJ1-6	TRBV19	ASSRKRQENSPLH
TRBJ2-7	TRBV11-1	ASSSNRGSYEQY
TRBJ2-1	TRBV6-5	ASSYSSPSKNEQF
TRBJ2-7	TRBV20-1	SAADSYEQY
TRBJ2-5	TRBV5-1	ASSPGGTQETQY
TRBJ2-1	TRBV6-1	ASSESGTRSYNEQF
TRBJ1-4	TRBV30	AWRPRFRGPNEKLF
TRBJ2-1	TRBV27	ASSLPGQGYNEQF
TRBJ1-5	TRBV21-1	ASSKNRPTSSQH
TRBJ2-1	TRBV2	ASEVAGVNEQF
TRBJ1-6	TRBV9	ASGDRGNSPLH
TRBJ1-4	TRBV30	AWSVGGPNEKLF
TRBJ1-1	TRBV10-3	AISEPKGGRNTEAF
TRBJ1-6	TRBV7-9	ASSLEGGGDNSPLH
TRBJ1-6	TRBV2	ASSKGDSGDSPLH
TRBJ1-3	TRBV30	AWGRATSSGNTIY
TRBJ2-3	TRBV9	ASSVRGQGSSTDTQY
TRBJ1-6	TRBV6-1	ASRLGTGLSPLH
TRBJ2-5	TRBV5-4	ASSPGGAVQTQY